This T cell receptor beta chain was obtained from a study of molecular identifiers for immune sequencing clone quantification. Whole-study results and caveats: Clones carrying above 20 RNA copies accounted for over 97% of effector molecules, under 1% in naive cells.

CD8+CD4-CCR7+CD45RA+ sorting gave the naive CD8 T cells. This clonotype occurred a few times. What it recognizes is unknown. This CDR3 region has 18 residues. The V segment lost 2 bases and the J segment 4 bases; nucleotides outside the gene matches: 11. In preparing bulk TCR libraries, previously described methods and listed TCR primers were used. TCRdb recomputed calls from the PCR reads with MiXCR, one row per CDR3 protein. The profile shows over 550,000 distinct CDR3 sequences, 25% of them singletons. Sequenced: naive CD8+ T cells from blood, with Jurkat cell RNA spiked in. Subset reported: FACS-sorted CD8+CD4-CCR7+CD45RA+ naive T cells. This clonotype was sampled from a human donor in good health. Some libraries in this study had Jurkat cell RNA spiked in. The chain has TRBV12-3 or TRBV12-4 and TRBJ1-5, with 10 bases fitting TRBD1. The CDR3 nucleotides read TGTGCCAGCAGTTTAATTTCTCCTGGGACAGGGGTTAATCAGCCCCAGCATTTT. Translation: CASSLISPGTGVNQPQHF.